A single sample is the source of the 9 T cell receptor beta chains below, sequenced in a study of T cell changes during pregnancy in multiple sclerosis. Profiling relied on immunoSEQ multiplex PCR, and the TCRdb table lists in-frame clones only, not all of them. This table holds tens of thousands of clones, 92% found once. Sequencing used CD4+ T cells from peripheral blood mononuclear cells, obtained after pregnancy. Receptor source: a female donor with multiple sclerosis, enrolled in a pregnancy study.

This chain joins TRBV19 and TRBJ2-7, with D tentatively TRBD1 (6 bases). The ends were cut back, 6 bases at V and 2 bases at J, with 17 bases in the middle. Germline V CDR1 and CDR2: LNHDA, SQIVND (reference sequence). CDR3 length: 15 amino acids. CDR3 DNA sequence: TGTGCCAGTAGCCTACAGGGAAGTCCAGCCTACGAGCAGTACTTC. Its protein product is CASSLQGSPAYEQYF.

The rearrangement links TRBV4-3 to TRBJ2-7, with D possibly TRBD1 on 5 matching bases. Trimming shortened V by 1 base and J by 7 bases, and 11 bases separated the two germline ends. Germline CDR1 and CDR2: LGHNA and YSLEER. This CDR3 is built from 13 residues. In DNA, the CDR3 is TGCGCCAGCAGCCAAGGCAGGGCTGGGGAGCAGTACTTC. Translating it yields CASSQGRAGEQYF.

The CDR3 loop is CASSLTRALYNEQFF. The CDR3 bases are TGTGCCAGCAGCTTAACCAGGGCACTCTACAATGAGCAGTTCTTC. This chain joins TRBV7-9 and TRBJ2-1; TRBD1 might be the D (5 bases). V was clipped by 2 bases and J by 3 bases, with 11 bases between them. CDR1 SEHNR and CDR2 FQNEAQ come from the germline V gene (reference sequence). There are 15 residues in the CDR3.

Concerning this clone: Sequence at one end of the junction differs from germline and may be a read error. V is TRBV7-7 and J is TRBJ2-7; D is possibly TRBD2 (6 bases). The CDR3 runs to 15 residues. The V gene's germline CDR1 is SSHAT and CDR2 FNYEAQ (reference sequence). CDR3 sequence reads: CASSRGVRGEDEQYF. The CDR3 coding sequence is TGTGCTAGCAGCCGCGGGGTGAGGGGCGAGGACGAGCAGTACTTC. Variable domain in full (rest from reference TRBV7-7 and TRBJ2-7): GAGVSQSPRYKVTKRGQDVTLRCDPISSHATLYWYQQALGQGPEFLTYFNYEAQPDKSGLPSDRFSAERPEGSISTLTIQRTEQRDSAMYRCASSRGVRGEDEQYFGPGTRLTVT.

About this clone itself: A read error may produce the germline difference seen at one junction end. V and J are TRBV7-7 and TRBJ2-1; 11 nucleotides agree with TRBD2. CDR3 length: 16 amino acids. Per germline, CDR1 SSHAT and CDR2 FNYEAQ (reference sequence). CDR3 DNA: TGTGCTAGCAGCCGCTACCCCGGGACTAGCGGCAATGAGCAGTTCTTC. Translated: CASSRYPGTSGNEQFF.

The chain couples TRBV29-1 to TRBJ2-1; TRBD2 aligns across 9 bases. CDR3 size: 14 residues. After removal of 7 bases from V and 9 bases from J, the junction contained 13 bases not matched to a gene. CDR1 is SQVTM and CDR2 is ANQGSEA in the germline V gene. The CDR3: CSGGGGTSFGEQFF. CDR3 sequence (DNA): TGCAGCGGGGGAGGTGGGACTAGCTTTGGTGAGCAGTTCTTC.

This clone was counted once. The V call is TRBV6-1, the J call TRBJ1-1; TRBD1 is a possible D gene (5 bases). The V end was cut by 4 bases, the J end by 1 base, with 13 bases between. CDR3 length: 15 residues. CDR1 is MNHNS and CDR2 is SASEGT in the germline V gene. CDR3 loop: CASSGRGTANTEAFF. CDR3 nucleotide sequence: TGTGCCAGCAGTGGAAGAGGGACTGCGAACACTGAAGCTTTCTTT.

The CDR3 bases are TGTGCCAGTAGTATAGAACAGGGGGCAAGAGCAGATACGCAGTATTTT. Translation: CASSIEQGARADTQYF. V and J are TRBV19 and TRBJ2-3; TRBD1 aligns across 9 bases. CDR3 length: 16 amino acids. CDR1 and CDR2 (germline): LNHDA, SQIVND (reference sequence). With V trimmed by 0 bases and J by 4 bases, 5 bases remained unmatched.

J is TRBJ2-2 and V is TRBV11-2, with D possibly being TRBD2 (6 bases). V lost 5 bases, J lost 4 bases, and 23 bases lay in between. The V gene's germline CDR1 is SGHAT and CDR2 FQNNGV. The CDR3 sequence is 18 residues long. CDR3 nucleotides: TGTGCCAGCAGCCTTTCGCTTCTCGCGTTGGGGGGCACCGGGGAGCTGTTTTTT. Protein product: CASSLSLLALGGTGELFF.